This TCR beta chain is drawn from a study of T cell responses to AZD1222 COVID-19 vaccine. Using immunoSEQ multiplex PCR, the repertoire was profiled, and TCRdb retains in-frame clones only, with some absent. The sample shows about 79,000 clones, 80% of them seen only once. The CDR3 covers 15 residues. V shed 1 base, J shed 5 bases, and the junction held 2 bases outside the gene matches. Germline CDR1 is MNHNS and CDR2 is SASEGT. The sequences come from peripheral blood, collected on day 0 of AZD1222 vaccination. The chain is built from TRBV6-1 and TRBJ1-5, with 10 bases identical to TRBD1. This TCR was recovered from an adult in good health. The chain's CDR3 is CASSEVGQGYQPQHF. The DNA for the CDR3 is TGTGCCAGCAGTGAAGTGGGACAGGGGTATCAGCCCCAGCATTTT.